One sample yielded the 27 T cell receptor beta chains listed below, sequenced in a study of shared clonotypes between healthy human individuals. This table comes from immunoSEQ multiplex PCR, and its TCRdb copy is limited to in-frame clones, with some not included. Of roughly 2,500,000 clones listed, 80% to 95% are singletons. Sequencing input: naive CD4+ T cells from PBMCs. Indicated subset: CD45RA+ positively selected. Source of these receptors: a man aged 18 to 30 in good health. Some clones in this sample may be carry-over from other donors' samples.

This clone was observed once. The rearrangement uses TRBV19 and TRBJ2-7; 9 bases are shared with TRBD1. Losses at the gene ends were 5 bases for V and 0 bases for J; bases not matched to a gene: 8. From germline, CDR1 is LNHDA and CDR2 SQIVND (reference sequence). The CDR3 consists of 16 residues. The CDR3 DNA sequence: TGTGCCAGTAGTGTTCTTGGACAGGGGAGCTCCTACGAGCAGTACTTC. Translation gives CASSVLGQGSSYEQYF.

The rearrangement joins TRBV4-3 to TRBJ1-2; 7 bases are shared with TRBD1. Germline CDR1 is LGHNA and CDR2 is YSLEER. CDR3 length: 17 amino acids. The ends lost 3 bases at V and 5 bases at J; junction bases unmatched: 15. The CDR3 reads CASSQRGVGGIRYGYTF. The CDR3 DNA is TGCGCCAGCAGCCAGAGGGGGGTAGGGGGCATTAGGTATGGCTACACCTTC.

The J gene is TRBJ1-1, the V gene TRBV28; D is uncertain. From germline, CDR1 is MDHEN and CDR2 SYDVKM. This CDR3 is 17 amino acids long. V lost 2 bases and J 0 bases, leaving 16 bases between the germline ends. The CDR3 sequence: CASSLGSEGMMNTEAFF. The CDR3 nucleotides read TGTGCCAGCAGTTTAGGTTCTGAGGGCATGATGAACACTGAAGCTTTCTTT.

The rearrangement links TRBV5-4 to TRBJ2-7; either TRBD1 or TRBD2 may fit D (5 bases each). The V end was cut by 4 bases, the J end by 7 bases, with 21 bases between. The CDR3 is 15 residues long. Germline CDR1 SGHNT, CDR2 YYREEE (reference sequence). CDR3: CASSPPGKGSGEQYF. The CDR3 DNA follows: TGTGCCAGCAGCCCCCCAGGAAAGGGGTCGGGGGAGCAGTACTTC.

The rearrangement joins TRBV18 to TRBJ1-1, with D unresolved. There are 13 residues in the CDR3. Trimming shortened V by 6 bases and J by 1 base, and 9 bases separated the two germline ends. Germline CDR1 reads KGHSH; CDR2 reads LQKENI. Here the CDR3 reads CASSSVSNTEAFF. The CDR3 DNA reads as TGTGCCAGCTCTTCAGTTTCGAACACTGAAGCTTTCTTT.

V usage is TRBV5-1 and J usage is TRBJ2-7; 8 nucleotides match TRBD1. The ends lost 3 bases at V and 5 bases at J; junction bases unmatched: 7. The CDR3 extends over 14 amino acids. Germline V CDR1 and CDR2: SGHRS, YFSETQ. The CDR3 loop reads CASSSGQGGDEQYF. The DNA of the CDR3 is TGCGCCAGCAGCTCCGGACAGGGTGGCGACGAGCAGTACTTC.

The V call is TRBV6-6, the J call TRBJ2-5; 10 bases fit TRBD2. The closer fit of TRBJ2-7 to the DNA end suggests the J call may be wrong. This CDR3 has 15 amino acids. In germline, CDR1 is MNHNY, CDR2 SVGAGI (reference sequence). CDR3 bases: TGTGCCAGCAGTTACACTCTAGCGGGAGTATACGAGCAGTACTTC. Protein sequence: CASSYTLAGVYEQYF.

The chain uses TRBV9 and TRBJ1-1; 7 bases are a match to TRBD1. Trimming took 3 bases from V and 1 from J; bases not matched to a gene: 3. Germline values: CDR1 SGDLS, CDR2 YYNGEE. CDR3 length: 14 residues. CDR3 nucleotides: TGTGCCAGCAGCGCCAACAGGGGGAACACTGAAGCTTTCTTT. Its protein product is CASSANRGNTEAFF.

The chain has TRBV6-6 and TRBJ2-5, with D possibly TRBD1 on 5 matching bases. The V and J ends lost 2 bases and 4 bases respectively, with 8 bases between them. Germline CDR1 and CDR2: MNHNY and SVGAGI (reference sequence). The CDR3 runs 13 residues. CDR3 residues: CASSYVQGETQYF. CDR3 nucleotide sequence: TGTGCCAGCAGTTACGTCCAGGGAGAGACCCAGTACTTC.

V gene TRBV7-9 combines with J gene TRBJ1-1, with TRBD1 matching 10 bases. Germline V gene sequence: CDR1 SEHNR, CDR2 FQNEAQ (reference sequence). Trimming took 5 bases from V and 0 from J; bases not matched to a gene: 6. The CDR3 totals 16 residues. The CDR3 loop reads CASSGRDRGMNTEAFF. The CDR3 nucleotides are TGTGCCAGCAGCGGGAGGGACAGGGGCATGAACACTGAAGCTTTCTTT.

This rearrangement joins TRBV18 to TRBJ1-2; 7 positions agree with TRBD1. V trimming: 6 bases; J trimming: 6 bases; junction bases outside the gene matches: 10. Germline-derived CDR1 and CDR2 are KGHSH and LQKENI. CDR3 length equals 14 residues. The CDR3 coding sequence is TGTGCCAGCTCGTTACTTCAGGGGGTGAATGGCTACACCTTC. Translation: CASSLLQGVNGYTF.

About this clone itself: Other DNA sequences in this specimen translate into the identical CDR3. The J gene is TRBJ1-1, the V gene TRBV7-3; the match to TRBD1 covers 7 bases. The CDR3 spans 13 residues. V shed 3 bases, J shed 4 bases, and the junction held 2 bases outside the gene matches. Germline V gene sequence: CDR1 SGHTA, CDR2 FQGTGA. CDR3 DNA sequence: TGTGCCAGCAGCTTCCGACAGGGCACTGAAGCTTTCTTT. Amino acids: CASSFRQGTEAFF.

The chain combines TRBV7-8 with TRBJ2-1; 7 bases fit TRBD2. The CDR3 length is 14 residues. Germline V CDR1 and CDR2: SGHVS, FQNEAQ. Losses at the gene ends were 5 bases for V and 4 bases for J; bases not matched to a gene: 5. CDR3 coding DNA: TGTGCCAGCAGCCTCAGCGGGGTTTACAATGAGCAGTTCTTC. Translating gives CASSLSGVYNEQFF.

This chain uses TRBV9 with TRBJ2-1, with TRBD1 as a possible D gene (6 bases). Per germline, CDR1 SGDLS and CDR2 YYNGEE. The CDR3 covers 14 residues. V lost 0 bases and J 2 bases, leaving 6 bases between the germline ends. The CDR3 coding sequence is TGTGCCAGCAGCGTAGAGGGGGCCTACAATGAGCAGTTCTTC. It specifies CASSVEGAYNEQFF. Variable domain in full (rest from reference TRBV9 and TRBJ2-1): DSGVTQTPKHLITATGQRVTLRCSPRSGDLSVYWYQQSLDQGLQFLIQYYNGEERAKGNILERFSAQQFPDLHSELNLSSLELGDSALYFCASSVEGAYNEQFFGPGTRLTVL.

This chain links TRBV19 with TRBJ1-5; 9 nucleotides match TRBD1. Trimming removed 6 bases from V and 3 bases from J; junction bases left unmatched: 12. The CDR3 contains 17 residues. CDR1 and CDR2 (germline): LNHDA, SQIVND (reference sequence). The CDR3 here is CASSPRGQGLVNQPQHF. The CDR3 DNA sequence: TGTGCCAGTAGCCCCCGGGGACAGGGATTAGTCAATCAGCCCCAGCATTTT.

The gene calls are TRBV4-2 and TRBJ2-3; 7 nucleotides agree with TRBD2. CDR3 length: 16 amino acids. Germline V gives CDR1 LGHNA, CDR2 YNFKEQ. The J segment lost 0 bases and the V segment lost 1 base, leaving 4 bases of the junction unmatched. In DNA, the CDR3 is TGTGCCAGCAGCCAAGTTTACGGGGGGAGCACAGATACGCAGTATTTT. Encoded protein: CASSQVYGGSTDTQYF.

The V and J genes are TRBV18 and TRBJ1-2; the D gene is possibly TRBD1 (6 bases). V gave up 2 bases and J gave up 0 bases, with 10 bases separating them. Looked up from germline, CDR1 is KGHSH and CDR2 is LQKENI. This CDR3 comprises 15 residues. The chain's CDR3 is CASSPTDSSNYGYTF. The CDR3 coding sequence is TGTGCCAGCTCACCAACGGACAGTTCTAACTATGGCTACACCTTC.

The chain carries TRBV4-1 and TRBJ2-7; TRBD2 matches 7 bases. CDR3 size: 16 residues. Germline V CDR1 and CDR2: MGHRA, YSYEKL. The J segment lost 3 bases and the V segment lost 1 base, leaving 9 bases of the junction unmatched. CDR3 residues: CASSQGIPRGSYEQYF. The CDR3 DNA reads as TGCGCCAGCAGCCAAGGAATCCCGCGGGGGAGCTACGAGCAGTACTTC.

The V call is TRBV19, the J call TRBJ1-2; 7 nucleotides line up with TRBD1. The CDR3 has 14 residues. The trim removed 7 bases at V and 1 base at J, leaving 6 bases unmatched. The germline V gene encodes CDR1 LNHDA and CDR2 SQIVND (reference sequence). The CDR3 sequence is CASTGGQHNYGYTF. For the CDR3, the DNA is TGTGCCAGTACGGGGGGACAGCATAACTATGGCTACACCTTC.

The chain uses TRBV28 and TRBJ2-7; D may be TRBD2 (5 bases). The CDR3 has 11 amino acids. Germline lookup yields CDR1 MDHEN and CDR2 SYDVKM. Trimming took 4 bases from V and 8 from J, leaving 9 bases between them. The CDR3 sequence is CASSWGAQQYF. The CDR3 region has the DNA TGTGCCAGCAGTTGGGGAGCTCAGCAGTACTTC.

This chain links TRBV6-1 with TRBJ2-3, with D maybe TRBD1 (8 bases). The V gene lost 4 bases and the J gene lost 8 bases, with 16 bases spanning the gap. The CDR3 consists of 14 residues. Germline V lookup: CDR1 MNHNS, CDR2 SASEGT. The CDR3 is CASSVNTGGGTQYF. The CDR3 bases are TGTGCCAGCAGTGTAAATACAGGGGGGGGTACGCAGTATTTT.

This chain joins TRBV2 and TRBJ1-2; no clear D gene. The germline CDR1 and CDR2 sequences are SNHLY and FYNNEI. The CDR3 sequence is 14 residues long. V was trimmed by 5 bases and J by 10 bases, leaving 20 bases between them. CDR3 in amino acids: CASSPTGPPVDYTF. The CDR3 DNA reads as TGTGCCAGCAGTCCCACCGGGCCCCCGGTGGACTACACCTTC.

CDR3 coding DNA: TGCGCCAGCAGCCAAGATGGCAACAGGGGAGAGACCCAGTACTTC. It encodes CASSQDGNRGETQYF. The gene calls are TRBV4-1 and TRBJ2-5; TRBD1 matches at 7 bases. The CDR3 runs to 15 residues. The V gene's germline CDR1 is MGHRA and CDR2 YSYEKL. The trim removed 0 bases at V and 4 bases at J, leaving 5 bases unmatched.

The chain recombines TRBV5-1 with TRBJ2-5; D unclear. Germline assignment: CDR1 SGHRS and CDR2 YFSETQ. This CDR3 is 14 amino acids long. Between the trimmed V and J ends, which lost 1 base and 2 bases, there was a span of 9 bases. Here the CDR3 DNA reads TGCGCCAGCAGCTTGATCCCAGAGCAAGAGACCCAGTACTTC. Its translation: CASSLIPEQETQYF. Full variable domain (remainder filled in from reference TRBV5-1 and TRBJ2-5): KAGVTQTPRYLIKTRGQQVTLSCSPISGHRSVSWYQQTPGQGLQFLFEYFSETQRNKGNFPGRFSGRQFSNSRSEMNVSTLELGDSALYLCASSLIPEQETQYFGPGTRLLVL.

With respect to this clone: Distinct nucleotide sequences in the sample also encode this CDR3. The gene calls are TRBV7-9 and TRBJ2-3, with D possibly being TRBD2 (5 bases). V dropped 1 base and J dropped 3 bases, with 11 bases sitting between them. The V gene's germline CDR1 is SEHNR and CDR2 FQNEAQ (reference sequence). The CDR3 covers 15 residues. This CDR3 reads CASSLGSGSTDTQYF. Written as DNA, the CDR3 is TGTGCCAGCAGCTTAGGGTCTGGGAGTACAGATACGCAGTATTTT.

V gene TRBV28 combines with J gene TRBJ1-1; 9 bases align to TRBD1. The CDR3 extends over 13 amino acids. V lost 7 bases, J lost 11 bases, and 11 bases stayed unmatched. CDR1 and CDR2 from the germline V gene are MDHEN and SYDVKM. For the CDR3, the DNA is TGTGCCAGCAACACCGGGACAGGGTTGAAGGCTTTCTTT. Its protein is CASNTGTGLKAFF.

V usage is TRBV2 and J usage is TRBJ2-7, with TRBD1 matching 11 bases. In germline, CDR1 is SNHLY, CDR2 FYNNEI. The trim removed 7 bases at V and 2 bases at J, leaving 7 bases unmatched. The CDR3 extends over 15 amino acids. CDR3 in amino acids: CASNYGGQGAYEQYF. Here the CDR3 DNA reads TGTGCCAGCAACTATGGGGGACAGGGGGCCTACGAGCAGTACTTC.